This entry lists 21 T cell receptor beta chains sequenced from one sample in a study of cytomegalovirus exposure and HLA in healthy donors (TCRdb year 2017). Libraries were constructed by the immunoSEQ multiplex PCR assay. Here the immuneACCESS table is served through TCRdb, limited to in-frame sequences with V and J called. Missing clones are a known gap in these copies; in checked studies unresolved V genes cover under half, and the rest lacks a known reason. For this sample the table gives roughly 130,000 clones, of which approximately 92% were detected only once. The leading ten clones occupy around 9% of the sample. Sequenced input: PBMCs. Source of these receptors: a woman between 18 and 30 years old in good health and CMV-seropositive.

This chain links TRBV20-1 with TRBJ2-5; D gene ambiguous. The CDR3 contains 11 residues. V shed 4 bases and J shed 1 base, with 4 bases lying between them. The germline V gene has CDR1 DFQATT and CDR2 SNEGSKA (reference sequence). The CDR3 coding sequence is TGCAGTGCTATGCGCCAAGAGACCCAGTACTTC. Translating gives CSAMRQETQYF.

The chain employs TRBV7-2 and TRBJ1-6; perhaps TRBD1 as D (5 bases). Germline V CDR1 and CDR2: SGHTA, FQGNSA. The germline V and J ends were trimmed by 1 base and 10 bases, with 17 bases remaining between them. The CDR3 has 16 residues. For the CDR3, the DNA is TGTGCCAGCAGCTTAGTAAGCGCCAGGGTGGAGTCACCCCTCCACTTT. Translating it yields CASSLVSARVESPLHF.

This clone was detected only a few times. CDR3 residues: CASSTRTGSEGQFF. In DNA form, the CDR3 reads TGTGCCAGCAGCACCCGGACAGGCTCCGAGGGGCAGTTCTTC. The chain recombines TRBV7-8 with TRBJ2-1, with TRBD1 matching over 7 bases. The germline CDR1 and CDR2 sequences are SGHVS and FQNEAQ. CDR3 length: 14 residues. The J segment lost 12 bases and the V segment lost 5 bases, leaving 13 bases of the junction unmatched.

The rearrangement links TRBV21-1 to TRBJ1-4; TRBD1 is the table's D call and was not checked against the DNA. TRBV21-1 is a recognized pseudogene. The CDR3 runs to 14 residues. The CDR3 bases are TGTGCCAGCAGCAAAAACAGGCCTAATGAAAAACTGTTTTTT. Its translation is CASSKNRPNEKLFF.

This rearrangement joins TRBV4-1 to TRBJ2-1, with a tentative D call TRBD2 (6 bases). Germline values: CDR1 MGHRA, CDR2 YSYEKL. The CDR3 consists of 15 residues. Trimming took off 1 base at V and 3 bases at J, with 10 bases between the two ends. This CDR3 reads CASSQGGGVYNEQFF. Written as DNA, the CDR3 is TGCGCCAGCAGCCAAGGAGGCGGGGTCTACAATGAGCAGTTCTTC.

The rearrangement uses TRBV28 and TRBJ2-3, with TRBD2 matching over 9 bases. Germline V lookup: CDR1 MDHEN, CDR2 SYDVKM. There are 15 residues in the CDR3. V gave up 4 bases and J gave up 0 bases; unmatched junction bases: 2. The CDR3 DNA sequence: TGTGCCAGCAGTTCACTAGCGGGCAGCACAGATACGCAGTATTTT. This translates into CASSSLAGSTDTQYF.

The gene calls are TRBV7-2 and TRBJ2-3, with a weak D call TRBD2 (6 bases). CDR3 length: 18 amino acids. Germline V lookup: CDR1 SGHTA, CDR2 FQGNSA. V lost 4 bases, J lost 0 bases, and 20 bases lay in between. CDR3 DNA: TGTGCCAGCAGCTCTCGGGGAGCGGGCGCTACTAGCACAGATACGCAGTATTTT. Encoded protein: CASSSRGAGATSTDTQYF.

The J gene is TRBJ2-1, the V gene TRBV7-6; 10 bases line up with TRBD1. Trimming removed 5 bases from V and 10 bases from J; junction bases left unmatched: 8. From germline, CDR1 is SGHVS and CDR2 FNYEAQ. The length of the CDR3 is 14 residues. CDR3 coding DNA: TGTGCCAGCAGCCTGGACAGGGGGTACCGGGAGCAGTTCTTC. It is translated as CASSLDRGYREQFF.

The V call is TRBV6-5, the J call TRBJ1-2, with 7 bases that match TRBD1. V dropped 5 bases and J dropped 2; count of bases not matched to a gene: 5. Looked up from germline, CDR1 is MNHEY and CDR2 is SVGAGI. The CDR3 totals 14 residues. Here the CDR3 reads CASSGDSYNYGYTF. CDR3 DNA: TGTGCCAGCAGTGGGGACAGTTACAACTATGGCTACACCTTC.

The chain recombines TRBV5-4 with TRBJ1-1; tentatively, D is TRBD1 (6 bases). Germline CDR1 reads SGHNT; CDR2 reads YYREEE (reference sequence). The CDR3 covers 14 residues. Trimming took off 0 bases at V and 6 bases at J, with 12 bases between the two ends. CDR3 coding DNA: TGTGCCAGCAGCTTGGTGTCTGGGGGCTCTGAAGCTTTCTTT. Translated: CASSLVSGGSEAFF. Full variable domain (missing parts from reference TRBV5-4 and TRBJ1-1): ETGVTQSPTHLIKTRGQQVTLRCSSQSGHNTVSWYQQALGQGPQFIFQYYREEENGRGNFPPRFSGLQFPNYSSELNVNALELDDSALYLCASSLVSGGSEAFFGQGTRLTVV.

The chain has TRBV30 and TRBJ2-2; 11 bases line up with TRBD2. The CDR3 loop spans 13 amino acids. V was pared by 8 bases and J by 6 bases, with 5 bases of the junction left unmatched. Germline V gives CDR1 GTSNPN, CDR2 SVGIG (reference sequence). In DNA form, the CDR3 reads TGTGCCGGTAGACTAGCGGGGCCCGGGGAGCTGTTTTTT. It specifies CAGRLAGPGELFF.

The chain uses TRBV27 and TRBJ2-7, with TRBD2 as a possible D gene (5 bases). The germline V gene has CDR1 MNHEY and CDR2 SMNVEV (reference sequence). The CDR3 has 14 residues. Trimming removed 5 bases at V and 9 bases at J, with 20 bases between. The CDR3 reads CASSINSAGQGQYF. CDR3 in DNA: TGTGCCAGCAGTATTAACAGTGCGGGCCAAGGGCAGTACTTC.

This clone appeared once. J is TRBJ1-6 and V is TRBV5-6; a weak D match, TRBD1 (5 bases). The V gene's germline CDR1 is SGHDT and CDR2 YYEEEE. CDR3 length equals 17 residues. The V and J ends lost 0 bases and 5 bases respectively, with 15 bases between them. The CDR3 protein is CASSLGPQGRDNSPLHF. CDR3 DNA sequence: TGTGCCAGCAGCTTGGGGCCGCAGGGAAGGGATAATTCACCCCTCCACTTT.

The gene calls are TRBV4-2 and TRBJ1-1; D possibly corresponds to TRBD1 (6 bases). Trimming removed 0 bases at V and 1 base at J, with 15 bases between. Looked up from germline, CDR1 is LGHNA and CDR2 is YNFKEQ. The CDR3 has 17 amino acids. In DNA, the CDR3 is TGTGCCAGCAGCCAAGATGGGGGGGGGCTATCGAACACTGAAGCTTTCTTT. This sequence encodes CASSQDGGGLSNTEAFF.

This rearrangement joins TRBV14 to TRBJ1-6, with D hard to call. The CDR3 extends over 13 amino acids. Trimming shortened V by 8 bases and J by 4 bases, and 9 bases separated the two germline ends. Germline lookup yields CDR1 SGHDN and CDR2 FVKESK. In DNA form, the CDR3 reads TGTGCCAGCCGCCGGGAGTATAATTCACCCCTCCACTTT. This codes for CASRREYNSPLHF.

There are a few counts of this clone. The rearrangement links TRBV5-1 to TRBJ2-5; 9 nucleotides agree with TRBD2. Germline CDR1 reads SGHRS; CDR2 reads YFSETQ. The CDR3 spans 17 residues. Trimming at V came to 5 bases and at J to 4 bases, leaving 15 bases not matched to a gene. The DNA of the CDR3 is TGCGCCAGCAGTCCCCTGGGGACTAGCCAGGGCCCAGAGACCCAGTACTTC. It encodes CASSPLGTSQGPETQYF.

The V call is TRBV19, the J call TRBJ1-2; D remains ambiguous. The V gene's germline CDR1 is LNHDA and CDR2 SQIVND (reference sequence). V lost 10 bases to trimming and J lost 0 bases, with 21 bases between them. The CDR3 loop spans 16 amino acids. The CDR3 loop reads CATSSGGGEANYGYTF. The CDR3 region has the DNA TGTGCCACCTCCAGCGGCGGCGGGGAGGCTAACTATGGCTACACCTTC. The variable domain in full, with the rest retrieved from reference TRBV19 and TRBJ1-2, is DGGITQSPKYLFRKEGQNVTLSCEQNLNHDAMYWYRQDPGQGLRLIYYSQIVNDFQKGDIAEGYSVSREKKESFPLTVTSAQKNPTAFYLCATSSGGGEANYGYTFGSGTRLTVV.

This chain connects TRBV28 to TRBJ2-1; possible D gene TRBD1, 6 bases. Germline CDR1 and CDR2: MDHEN and SYDVKM. There are 14 residues in the CDR3. V lost 8 bases, J lost 5 bases, and 16 bases lay in between. This CDR3 is CASGRGHVDNEQFF. As DNA, the CDR3 is TGTGCCAGCGGACGGGGACACGTTGACAATGAGCAGTTCTTC.

The rearrangement uses TRBV18 and TRBJ1-2, with 8 bases fitting TRBD1. The V segment lost 3 bases and the J segment 0 bases; nucleotides outside the gene matches: 9. This CDR3 spans 17 amino acids. Germline lookup yields CDR1 KGHSH and CDR2 LQKENI. The CDR3 nucleotides are TGTGCCAGCTCACCCGGGACAGGCTACCCAACTAACTATGGCTACACCTTC. It specifies CASSPGTGYPTNYGYTF.

This chain joins TRBV4-1 and TRBJ2-7, with 10 bases aligning to TRBD1. V was pared by 4 bases and J by 5 bases, with 5 bases of the junction left unmatched. This CDR3 comprises 14 residues. Looked up from germline, CDR1 is MGHRA and CDR2 is YSYEKL. In DNA form, the CDR3 reads TGCGCCAGCAGCCTAGTCGGACAGGGGGACGAGCAGTACTTC. The encoded protein is CASSLVGQGDEQYF.

V is TRBV6-1 and J is TRBJ2-1; a weak D match, TRBD2 (7 bases). CDR1 is MNHNS, CDR2 SASEGT, per germline. V was pared by 5 bases and J by 8 bases, with 19 bases between. The CDR3 covers 15 residues. The CDR3 DNA reads as TGTGCCAGCAGTATCAACACAGGGAGGGGGGATGAGCAGTTCTTC. This codes for CASSINTGRGDEQFF.